Each of the 26 T cell receptor beta chains below was sequenced from the same sample in a study of Ad26.COV2.S vaccination and SARS-CoV-2 variants. Treatment noted: some 19 received Ad26.COV2.S at low or high dose, single or two shots; about 5 received placebo; per-sample allocation not given. Samples analyzed were those drawn on day 63 after the first vaccine or placebo injection. The data were produced by immunoSEQ multiplex PCR, yet TCRdb's version contains in-frame clones alone and is incomplete. The sample consists of around 370,000 clones, 70% to 90% of them appearing once. The sequences come from peripheral blood, collected in a trial of Ad26.COV2.S vaccine versus placebo. The receptor set was obtained from a person aged 18 to 65 who received the Ad26.COV2.S COVID-19 vaccine or a placebo.

CDR3 sequence reads: CASSQDLGTGEKWGNQPQHF. The CDR3 nucleotides are TGCGCCAGCAGCCAAGATCTGGGGACAGGGGAAAAATGGGGCAATCAGCCCCAGCATTTT. The J gene is TRBJ1-5, the V gene TRBV4-3; TRBD1 matches at 10 bases. Germline CDR1 LGHNA, CDR2 YSLEER. Unmatched junction bases numbered 13, after V lost 0 bases and J lost 2 bases. The CDR3 is 20 residues long.

V and J are TRBV3-1 (or the pseudogene TRBV3-2) and TRBJ2-3; 10 bases are a match to TRBD2. The germline V gene encodes CDR1 LGHDT and CDR2 YNNKEL (reference sequence). V gave up 2 bases and J gave up 4 bases; unmatched junction bases: 9. CDR3 length equals 17 residues. DNA for the CDR3: TGTGCCAGCAGCCAAAGCGGTACTAGCGGGGTTTCAGATACGCAGTATTTT. Translation gives CASSQSGTSGVSDTQYF.

V usage is TRBV28 and J usage is TRBJ2-1; no definite D call. V dropped 6 bases and J dropped 7 bases, with 16 bases sitting between them. The CDR3 is 14 amino acids. Germline values: CDR1 MDHEN, CDR2 SYDVKM. The DNA of the CDR3 is TGTGCCAGCAGCAAGAGACCGGGTAGAAATGAGCAGTTCTTC. Encoded protein: CASSKRPGRNEQFF.

The rearrangement uses TRBV13 and TRBJ2-7, with D perhaps given as TRBD1 or TRBD2 (5 bases each). The length of the CDR3 is 14 residues. Germline CDR1 is PRHDT and CDR2 is FYEKMQ (reference sequence). With 4 bases removed from V and 5 bases from J, the gap between germline ends came to 15 bases. The CDR3 DNA reads as TGTGCCAGCAGCTCCCTGGGGGTACCGGACGAGCAGTACTTC. Encoded protein: CASSSLGVPDEQYF.

This chain connects TRBV19 to TRBJ2-3; D is uncertain. Deletions cut 2 bases from V and 4 bases from J, with 7 bases between. From germline, CDR1 is LNHDA and CDR2 SQIVND (reference sequence). CDR3 length: 13 amino acids. CDR3 in amino acids: CASSINTPDTQYF. The CDR3 DNA follows: TGTGCCAGTAGTATAAATACGCCAGATACGCAGTATTTT.

The V call is TRBV3-1 (or the pseudogene TRBV3-2), the J call TRBJ1-2, with 7 nucleotides matching TRBD1. Germline values: CDR1 LGHDT, CDR2 YNNKEL (reference sequence). The CDR3 covers 18 residues. Trimming at V came to 1 base and at J to 1 base, leaving 12 bases not matched to a gene. As DNA, the CDR3 is TGTGCCAGCAGCCAAGGCTACGACAGGGTGAGGGATAACTATGGCTACACCTTC. Protein sequence: CASSQGYDRVRDNYGYTF.

This chain connects TRBV19 to TRBJ2-1; 8 bases agree with TRBD2. CDR3 length: 20 residues. V was clipped by 3 bases and J by 2 bases; unmatched bases: 18. The V gene's germline CDR1 is LNHDA and CDR2 SQIVND (reference sequence). This CDR3 reads CASSIGGPDDGLAPYNEQFF. The CDR3 DNA follows: TGTGCCAGTAGTATTGGGGGACCTGACGACGGACTAGCCCCCTACAATGAGCAGTTCTTC.

This chain uses TRBV19 with TRBJ2-6; D possibly corresponds to TRBD1 (6 bases). V was pared by 6 bases and J by 4 bases, with 13 bases between. Germline CDR1 and CDR2: LNHDA and SQIVND (reference sequence). The CDR3 is 15 amino acids. The CDR3 here is CASRMGALGANVLTF. In DNA form, the CDR3 reads TGTGCCAGTAGGATGGGGGCGTTAGGGGCCAACGTCCTGACTTTC.

The J gene is TRBJ2-5, the V gene TRBV13, with D uncertain. V shed 2 bases and J shed 4 bases, with 2 bases lying between them. The length of the CDR3 is 11 residues. CDR1 is PRHDT, CDR2 FYEKMQ, per germline (reference sequence). CDR3 DNA sequence: TGTGCCAGCAGCTTACGAGAGACCCAGTACTTC. It codes for CASSLRETQYF.

V is TRBV6-6 and J is TRBJ2-7, with 9 bases matching TRBD2. Germline CDR1 reads MNHNY; CDR2 reads SVGAGI (reference sequence). Trimming cost V 2 bases and J 2 bases; bases outside gene matches: 7. CDR3 length equals 16 residues. The CDR3 is CASSYTSAGGPYEQYF. CDR3 nucleotide sequence: TGTGCCAGCAGTTACACGTCGGCGGGGGGGCCCTACGAGCAGTACTTC.

The V gene is TRBV5-1, the J gene TRBJ2-6; D unresolved. Germline loops: CDR1 SGHRS, CDR2 YFSETQ. The V end was cut by 4 bases, the J end by 6 bases, with 14 bases between. CDR3 size: 15 residues. CDR3 sequence (DNA): TGCGCCAGCAGCCGTGATAAACCCGAGGCCAACGTCCTGACTTTC. Protein: CASSRDKPEANVLTF.

The rearrangement uses TRBV20-1 and TRBJ2-7; D is unresolved. V gave up 1 base and J gave up 3 bases, with 1 base separating them. Germline CDR1 and CDR2: DFQATT and SNEGSKA (reference sequence). The CDR3 spans 10 residues. The CDR3 sequence is CSARVYEQYF. Here the CDR3 DNA reads TGCAGTGCTAGAGTCTACGAGCAGTACTTC.

The genes are TRBV7-2 and TRBJ1-3; 10 positions agree with TRBD1. Losses at the gene ends were 5 bases for V and 4 bases for J; bases not matched to a gene: 5. The CDR3 has 15 amino acids. The germline gives CDR1 SGHTA, CDR2 FQGNSA. The CDR3 coding sequence is TGTGCCAGCAGCCCCCGACAGGGGGCGGGAAACACCATATATTTT. Encoded protein: CASSPRQGAGNTIYF.

The chain employs TRBV28 and TRBJ2-3; 9 positions match TRBD1. V dropped 6 bases and J dropped 6; count of bases not matched to a gene: 16. CDR1 is MDHEN and CDR2 is SYDVKM in the germline V gene. This CDR3 has 17 amino acids. The CDR3 nucleotides are TGTGCCAGCAGAGGAAGAGGACAGGGGCCCTCGACGGATACGCAGTATTTT. Translated: CASRGRGQGPSTDTQYF.

A remark on this clone: The sample holds other DNA sequences that translate to the same CDR3. CDR3 residues: CASSLSRGSYEQYF. CDR3 coding DNA: TGTGCCAGCAGTCTCTCGAGGGGCTCCTACGAGCAGTACTTC. The J gene is TRBJ2-7, the V gene TRBV27; D assignment may be TRBD1 or TRBD2 (5 bases each). CDR3 size: 14 residues. V lost 5 bases and J lost 0, with 11 bases in between. Germline lookup yields CDR1 MNHEY and CDR2 SMNVEV (reference sequence).

This clone was seen a single time. The chain uses TRBV7-2 and TRBJ2-6; D is uncertain. Germline values: CDR1 SGHTA, CDR2 FQGNSA. This CDR3 comprises 15 residues. Trimming removed 4 bases at V and 0 bases at J, with 7 bases between. CDR3 loop: CASSYGVSGANVLTF. In nucleotides, the CDR3 is TGTGCCAGCAGCTATGGGGTCTCTGGGGCCAACGTCCTGACTTTC.

The chain links TRBV11-2 to TRBJ1-6, with 8 bases lining up with TRBD1. This CDR3 is 15 amino acids long. J was trimmed by 7 bases and V by 5 bases; bases with no gene match: 7. Germline V lookup: CDR1 SGHAT, CDR2 FQNNGV. CDR3 sequence: CASSRDRGWNSPLHF. The CDR3 DNA reads TGTGCCAGCAGCCGAGACAGGGGATGGAATTCACCCCTCCACTTT.

The genes are TRBV2 and TRBJ2-3, with 7 bases that match TRBD2. The CDR3 contains 14 residues. Germline trimming cut 6 bases from V and 4 bases from J; bases unmatched to any gene: 7. From germline, CDR1 is SNHLY and CDR2 FYNNEI. The CDR3 nucleotides are TGTGCCAGCAGGGTTAGCGGGTCGGCAGATACGCAGTATTTT. Encoded protein: CASRVSGSADTQYF.

The chain links TRBV9 to TRBJ2-1; D is undetermined. V lost 4 bases, J lost 2 bases, and 7 bases lay in between. Per the germline V gene, CDR1 is SGDLS and CDR2 is YYNGEE. The CDR3 spans 13 residues. Here the CDR3 reads CASSLGAYNEQFF. In DNA, the CDR3 is TGTGCCAGCAGCCTTGGGGCCTACAATGAGCAGTTCTTC.

The gene calls are TRBV3-1 (or the pseudogene TRBV3-2) and TRBJ2-7; D may be TRBD1 (6 bases). V dropped 2 bases and J dropped 8 bases, with 7 bases sitting between them. Per germline, CDR1 LGHDT and CDR2 YNNKEL (reference sequence). The CDR3 has 11 amino acids. CDR3 coding DNA: TGTGCCAGCAGCCAACAGGGGAAGCAGTACTTC. Translating gives CASSQQGKQYF.

This chain's CDR3 is CASSQRSYEQYF. The CDR3 DNA reads TGTGCCAGCAGCCAACGTTCCTACGAGCAGTACTTC. The V and J genes are TRBV3-1 (or the pseudogene TRBV3-2) and TRBJ2-7; unclear D gene. The CDR3 is 12 residues long. Trimming took off 2 bases at V and 1 base at J, with 3 bases between the two ends. Germline V gives CDR1 LGHDT, CDR2 YNNKEL (reference sequence).

This chain joins TRBV6-2 or TRBV6-3 and TRBJ2-5, with D perhaps assigned TRBD1 or TRBD2 (6 bases each). V was pared by 8 bases and J by 7 bases, with 29 bases between. The CDR3 spans 17 residues. Looked up from germline, CDR1 is MNHEY and CDR2 is SVGEGT. The CDR3 nucleotides read TGTGCCAGCCGCCCGGGGGACGGGGGCATGTTTGTTAGGACCCAGTACTTC. This translates into CASRPGDGGMFVRTQYF.

V is TRBV27 and J is TRBJ2-7; D not certain. The CDR3 loop spans 14 amino acids. CDR1 and CDR2 from the germline V gene are MNHEY and SMNVEV (reference sequence). Trimming cost V 3 bases and J 5 bases, with 14 bases left between them. The CDR3 DNA follows: TGTGCCAGCAGTTTGAGCCACCCCATAAACGAGCAGTACTTC. Translated, it gives CASSLSHPINEQYF.

The V call is TRBV6-6, the J call TRBJ1-5; TRBD1 aligns across 8 bases. The CDR3 spans 16 residues. Germline-derived CDR1 and CDR2 are MNHNY and SVGAGI (reference sequence). The J segment lost 6 bases and the V segment lost 6 bases, leaving 13 bases of the junction unmatched. The CDR3 loop is CASRRGGTGDRQPQHF. The CDR3 region has the DNA TGTGCCAGCAGGCGTGGCGGGACAGGCGACCGTCAGCCCCAGCATTTT.

This clone has just a few counts. The chain uses TRBV10-1 and TRBJ2-2, with 11 bases fitting TRBD2. This CDR3 comprises 15 residues. V was clipped by 5 bases and J by 6 bases; unmatched bases: 5. CDR1 is WNHNN, CDR2 SYGVQD, per germline (reference sequence). The CDR3 nucleotides are TGCGCCAGCAGTCCTAGCGGGAGGCCCCCCGGGGAGCTGTTTTTT. Amino acid sequence: CASSPSGRPPGELFF.

The rearrangement uses TRBV5-5 and TRBJ2-7; TRBD1 is a possible D gene (6 bases). Germline CDR1 and CDR2: SGHKS and YYEKEE (reference sequence). This CDR3 has 13 amino acids. V dropped 4 bases and J dropped 1 base, with 9 bases sitting between them. CDR3 region: CASSPDRSYEQYF. The CDR3 region has the DNA TGTGCCAGCAGCCCGGACAGATCCTACGAGCAGTACTTC.